This TCR beta chain was recorded in a study of T and B cells in COVID-19 patients. Turning to the study itself: Critical illness requiring mechanical ventilation or extracorporeal membrane oxygenation affected about 65% of the 20 active-infection patients. Of some 21 active-infection patients, 15 to 18 carried comorbidities linked to unfavorable COVID-19 outcome. Findings of the study overall: Patients with COVID-19 reportedly showed strongly skewed T cell receptor beta variable and joining gene usage. Of 2,331 TCR clusters found only in the recovered cohort, 31 had low generation probability.

Each TRB amplification used roughly 250-550 ng of genomic DNA from blood. This clonotype appeared many times. What it recognizes is unknown. Looked up from germline, CDR1 is MNHEY and CDR2 is SVGAGI. The CDR3 runs 15 residues. With V trimmed by 6 bases and J by 7 bases, 8 bases remained unmatched. BIOMED2 TRB-A/B primer pools were used in multiplex TRB PCR. TCRdb redid the calling of the multiplex PCR reads with MiXCR, one entry per CDR3 protein. The repertoire holds roughly 7,100 distinct CDR3 sequences, with 26% as singletons. The clonotype comes from a human donor with active COVID-19. The V call is TRBV6-5, the J call TRBJ2-2; TRBD1 aligns across 10 bases. The material sequenced was blood. The CDR3 loop is CASSPGTGVIGELFF. CDR3 nucleotide sequence: TGTGCCAGCAGCCCCGGGACAGGGGTTATCGGGGAGCTGTTTTTT.